Listed here is a single T cell receptor beta chain. This entry comes from a study of blood T cell repertoires in COVID-19. Study-wide background: Some COVID-19 samples were acute and others convalescent; all came from the United States, Italy and Spain.

The germline V and J ends were trimmed by 1 base and 3 bases, with 10 bases remaining between them. The germline gives CDR1 SGHRS, CDR2 YFSETQ. The CDR3 has 15 residues. In the original workflow: The authors estimated nucleated cell counts from reference gene primer amplification. TCRdb's table, derived via immunoSEQ multiplex PCR, lists solely in-frame clones and lacks some. V, J and clone size are taken as reported in that table, and D and trimming were inferred from the DNA itself. The profile shows around 100,000 clones, approximately 85% of them singletons. Material: peripheral blood. The chain uses TRBV5-1 and TRBJ2-2; D is uncertain. This TCR was sampled from a human donor in a cohort sampled during active COVID-19. The CDR3 reads CASSLSHGDTGELFF. The CDR3 DNA is TGCGCCAGCAGCTTGTCACACGGAGACACCGGGGAGCTGTTTTTT. Based on the CDR3 plus reference TRBV5-1 and TRBJ2-2, the full variable domain is KAGVTQTPRYLIKTRGQQVTLSCSPISGHRSVSWYQQTPGQGLQFLFEYFSETQRNKGNFPGRFSGRQFSNSRSEMNVSTLELGDSALYLCASSLSHGDTGELFFGEGSRLTVL.